This T cell receptor (beta chain) was captured in a study of T cells after posttransplantation cyclophosphamide. Note on this clone: Its antigen is undetermined.

The CDR3 loop spans 13 amino acids. The V gene's germline CDR1 is SNHLY and CDR2 FYNNEI. V lost 3 bases and J lost 2, with 7 bases in between. Findings of the study overall: Recipient CMV seropositivity and CMV reactivation strongly tracked TRB clonality.

Repertoires were generated with immunoSEQ multiplex PCR, while TCRdb's copy carries only in-frame clones and drops some. The sample lists about 52,000 clones, 94% occurring once. The chain joins TRBV2 to TRBJ1-2; D unresolved. The source material was PBMCs. The sequence was collected from a woman younger than 45 in good health and a related stem cell transplant donor. The CDR3 reads CASSDALNYGYTF. The CDR3 DNA follows: TGTGCCAGCAGTGATGCACTGAACTATGGCTACACCTTC.